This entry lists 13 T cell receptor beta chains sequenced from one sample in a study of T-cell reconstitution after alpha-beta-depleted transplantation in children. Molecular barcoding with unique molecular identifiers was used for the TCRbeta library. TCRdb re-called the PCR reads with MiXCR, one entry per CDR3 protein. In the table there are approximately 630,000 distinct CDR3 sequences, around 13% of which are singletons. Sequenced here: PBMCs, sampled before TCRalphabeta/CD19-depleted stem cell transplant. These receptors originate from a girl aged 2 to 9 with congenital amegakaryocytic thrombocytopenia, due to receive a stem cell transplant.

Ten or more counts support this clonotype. CDR3 region: CSAREGSGSIYEQYF. The CDR3 nucleotides read TGCAGTGCTAGGGAAGGAAGCGGGAGTATCTACGAGCAGTACTTC. The chain links TRBV20-1 to TRBJ2-7; 8 bases are a match to TRBD2. The junction had 10 bases not matched to a gene; V was cut back by 3 bases and J by 3 bases. Germline CDR1 and CDR2: DFQATT and SNEGSKA (reference sequence). CDR3 length: 15 residues.

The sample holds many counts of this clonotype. The CDR3 spells CSATSGRTDTQYF. The CDR3 region has the DNA TGCAGCGCCACTAGCGGGAGAACAGATACGCAGTATTTT. The chain joins TRBV29-1 to TRBJ2-3; 11 bases agree with TRBD2. The CDR3 totals 13 residues. V lost 7 bases, J lost 3 bases, and 3 bases stayed unmatched. Germline loops: CDR1 SQVTM, CDR2 ANQGSEA.

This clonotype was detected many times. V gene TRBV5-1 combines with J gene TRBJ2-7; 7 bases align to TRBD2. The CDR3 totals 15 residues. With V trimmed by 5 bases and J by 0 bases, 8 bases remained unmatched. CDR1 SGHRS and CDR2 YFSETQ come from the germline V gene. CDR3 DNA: TGCGCCAGCAGAGAGTCCAGCGGGACCTCCTACGAGCAGTACTTC. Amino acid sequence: CASRESSGTSYEQYF.

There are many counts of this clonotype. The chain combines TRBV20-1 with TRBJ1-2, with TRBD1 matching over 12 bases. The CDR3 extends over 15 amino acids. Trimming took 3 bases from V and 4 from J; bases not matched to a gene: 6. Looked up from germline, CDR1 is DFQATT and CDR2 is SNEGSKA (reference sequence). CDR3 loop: CSASPGTGGVYGYTF. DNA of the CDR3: TGCAGTGCTAGTCCCGGGACAGGGGGCGTCTATGGCTACACCTTC.

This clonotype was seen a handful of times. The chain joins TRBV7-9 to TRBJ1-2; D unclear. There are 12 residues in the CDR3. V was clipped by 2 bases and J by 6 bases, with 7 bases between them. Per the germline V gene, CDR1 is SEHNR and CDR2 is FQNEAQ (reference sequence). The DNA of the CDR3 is TGTGCCAGCAGCTTAAACGTAGATGGCTACACCTTC. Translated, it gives CASSLNVDGYTF.

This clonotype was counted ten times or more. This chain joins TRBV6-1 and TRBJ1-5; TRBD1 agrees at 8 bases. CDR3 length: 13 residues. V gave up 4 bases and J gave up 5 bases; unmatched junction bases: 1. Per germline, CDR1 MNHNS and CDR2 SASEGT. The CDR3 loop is CASSVQGDQPQHF. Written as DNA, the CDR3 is TGTGCCAGCAGTGTACAGGGGGATCAGCCCCAGCATTTT.

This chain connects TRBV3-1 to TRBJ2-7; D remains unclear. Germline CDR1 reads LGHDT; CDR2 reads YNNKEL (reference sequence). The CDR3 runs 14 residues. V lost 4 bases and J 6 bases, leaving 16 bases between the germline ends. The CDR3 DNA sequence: TGTGCCAGCAGCCCAACCGGGCCATCCGGCGAGCAGTACTTC. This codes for CASSPTGPSGEQYF.

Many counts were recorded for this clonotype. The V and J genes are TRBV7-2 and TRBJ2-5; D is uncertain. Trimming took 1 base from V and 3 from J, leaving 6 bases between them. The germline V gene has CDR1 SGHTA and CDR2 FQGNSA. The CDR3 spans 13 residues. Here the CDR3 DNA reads TGTGCCAGCAGCTTAGACCTTAAAGAGACCCAGTACTTC. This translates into CASSLDLKETQYF.

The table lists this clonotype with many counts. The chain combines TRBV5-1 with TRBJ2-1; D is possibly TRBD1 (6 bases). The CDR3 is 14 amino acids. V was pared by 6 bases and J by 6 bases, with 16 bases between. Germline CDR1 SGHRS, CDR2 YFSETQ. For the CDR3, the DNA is TGCGCCAGCAAACCCGGACAGTACCTCAATGAGCAGTTCTTC. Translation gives CASKPGQYLNEQFF.

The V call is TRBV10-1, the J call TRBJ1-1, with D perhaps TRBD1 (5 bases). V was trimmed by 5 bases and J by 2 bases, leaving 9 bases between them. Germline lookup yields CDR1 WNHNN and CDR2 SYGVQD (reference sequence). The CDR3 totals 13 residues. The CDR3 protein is CASSSRANTEAFF. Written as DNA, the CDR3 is TGCGCCAGCAGTTCCAGGGCAAACACTGAAGCTTTCTTT.

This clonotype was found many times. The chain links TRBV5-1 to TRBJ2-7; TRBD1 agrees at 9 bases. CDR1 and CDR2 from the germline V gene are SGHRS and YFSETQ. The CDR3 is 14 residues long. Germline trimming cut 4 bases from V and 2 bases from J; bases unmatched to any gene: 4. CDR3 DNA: TGCGCCAGCAGCCGGGACAGGGCAACCTACGAGCAGTACTTC. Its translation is CASSRDRATYEQYF.

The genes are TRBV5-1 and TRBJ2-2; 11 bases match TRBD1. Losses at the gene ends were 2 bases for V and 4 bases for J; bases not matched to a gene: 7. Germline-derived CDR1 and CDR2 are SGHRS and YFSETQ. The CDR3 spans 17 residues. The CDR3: CASSFRPGTGGTGELFF. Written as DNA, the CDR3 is TGCGCCAGCAGCTTTCGCCCCGGGACAGGGGGCACCGGGGAGCTGTTTTTT.

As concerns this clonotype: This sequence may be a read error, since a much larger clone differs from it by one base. CDR3 in amino acids: CASSPRATSFTDTQYF. DNA for the CDR3: TGCGCCAGCAGCCCAAGGGCGACCTCTTTCACAGATACGCAGTATTTT. This chain joins TRBV5-1 and TRBJ2-3; no clear D. Trimming cost V 4 bases and J 2 bases, with 17 bases left between them. Germline CDR1 is SGHRS and CDR2 is YFSETQ. This CDR3 has 16 amino acids.